This is a list of T cell receptor beta chains from one sample in a study of long-term antiretroviral therapy in people with HIV. The assay was immunoSEQ multiplex PCR, and TCRdb's table has in-frame clones only and misses some. Of about 39,000 clones listed, approximately 85% are singletons. The starting material was unsorted PBMCs, obtained 3.1 years after starting antiretroviral therapy. Receptors were obtained from a woman aged 50 to 60 with HIV. Each CDR3 is given with its conserved first and last residue. D genes are given only for firm matches. Clone sizes are given selectively: once, few, many, or a class where the clone is expanded.

NA TRBJ1-5 TRBV27 NA CASRGDRGTGWAQHF TGTGCCAGCAGGGGAGACCGAGGAACTGGTTGGGCCCAGCATTTT
TRBD2 TRBJ2-7 TRBV7-2 NA CASRSGTVPYEQYF TGTGCCAGCAGGAGCGGGACGGTGCCCTACGAGCAGTACTTC
TRBD1 TRBJ1-5 TRBV19 NA CASSTLTGSSNQPQHF TGTGCCAGTAGTACCCTGACAGGGTCTAGCAATCAGCCCCAGCATTTT
NA TRBJ1-5 TRBV19 NA CASSIRREQPQHF TGTGCCAGTAGTATTCGGAGGGAACAGCCCCAGCATTTT
NA TRBJ1-1 TRBV5-1 NA CASSPPGTSNLNTEAFF TGCGCCAGCAGCCCCCCCGGGACAAGCAATTTGAACACTGAAGCTTTCTTT
TRBD2 TRBJ2-2 TRBV5-6 few CASSPAGGNTGELFF TGTGCCAGCAGCCCGGCGGGGGGGAACACCGGGGAGCTGTTTTTT
NA TRBJ2-2 TRBV7-7 NA CASSLRLGGELFF TGTGCTAGCAGCTTAAGGTTGGGCGGGGAGCTGTTTTTT
TRBD1 TRBJ2-7 TRBV6-6 NA CASSQTSGTGKGEQYF TGTGCCAGCAGCCAAACCTCCGGGACAGGGAAAGGCGAGCAGTACTTC
NA TRBJ2-2 TRBV18 NA CASSPPSYTGELFF TGTGCCAGCTCACCACCCTCGTACACCGGGGAGCTGTTTTTT
NA TRBJ2-3 TRBV19 NA CASSRPGGTDTQYF TGTGCCAGTAGTAGGCCAGGGGGCACAGATACGCAGTATTTT
NA TRBJ1-4 TRBV5-1 NA CASSLVGPNEKLFF TGCGCCAGCAGCTTGGTGGGGCCAAATGAAAAACTGTTTTTT
NA TRBJ2-3 TRBV7-3 NA CASSPKVELTDTQYF TGTGCCAGCAGCCCAAAGGTAGAACTCACAGATACGCAGTATTTT
TRBD2 TRBJ2-3 TRBV7-3 NA CASSALLAGGTDTQYF TGTGCCAGCAGCGCCTTACTAGCGGGGGGCACAGATACGCAGTATTTT
NA TRBJ1-2 TRBV19 NA CASSQSVGRFYGYTF TGTGCCAGTAGTCAGTCGGTAGGCAGGTTTTATGGCTACACCTTC
NA TRBJ2-4 TRBV6-5 NA CASSYSLNIQYF TGTGCCAGCAGTTACTCCCTAAACATTCAGTACTTC
TRBD1 TRBJ1-6 TRBV5-1 NA CASSLTWTGPNSPLHF TGCGCCAGCAGCTTGACATGGACAGGTCCTAATTCACCCCTCCACTTT
NA TRBJ1-2 TRBV6-5 NA CASSYSGAGYTF TGTGCCAGCAGTTACTCGGGGGCTGGCTACACCTTC
NA TRBJ1-4 TRBV14 NA CASSRRDVREKLFF TGTGCCAGCAGCCGCCGGGACGTCAGGGAAAAACTGTTTTTT
NA TRBJ1-5 TRBV18 NA CASSPGVYSNQPQHF TGTGCCAGCTCACCAGGGGTGTATAGCAATCAGCCCCAGCATTTT
NA TRBJ1-1 TRBV5-4 NA CASSLDRGATEAFF TGTGCCAGCAGCTTGGATCGGGGCGCGACTGAAGCTTTCTTT
NA TRBJ1-6 TRBV7-8 NA CASSLQIQPLHF TGTGCCAGCAGCTTACAAATTCAACCCCTCCACTTT
TRBD1 TRBJ1-1 TRBV7-9 NA CASSSAGTANTEAFF TGTGCCAGCAGCTCAGCCGGGACAGCGAACACTGAAGCTTTCTTT
NA TRBJ1-5 TRBV6-1 NA CASSKGKDQPQHF TGTGCCAGCAGCAAAGGGAAGGACCAGCCCCAGCATTTT
NA TRBJ1-1 TRBV5-1 NA CASSWDTVNTEAFF TGCGCCAGCAGCTGGGACACTGTGAACACTGAAGCTTTCTTT
TRBD1 TRBJ2-7 TRBV6-1 NA CAIPREQGAYEQYF TGTGCCATCCCGCGGGAACAGGGGGCCTACGAGCAGTACTTC
TRBD1 TRBJ2-7 TRBV27 NA CASSLSTTGTVSYEQYF TGTGCCAGCAGTTTATCGACCACCGGGACAGTCTCCTACGAGCAGTACTTC
TRBD1 TRBJ1-1 TRBV5-1 NA CASGSTGAYTEAFF TGCGCCAGCGGTTCGACAGGGGCTTATACTGAAGCTTTCTTT
NA TRBJ1-2 TRBV11-2 NA CASSLGAGESGYTF TGTGCCAGCAGCTTAGGCGCAGGGGAAAGTGGCTACACCTTC
NA TRBJ2-5 TRBV27 NA CASSSSRYQETQYF TGTGCCAGCAGTAGTTCCAGGTACCAAGAGACCCAGTACTTC
NA TRBJ2-1 TRBV5-6 NA CASSLGGPGEQFF TGTGCCAGCAGCTTGGGGGGGCCCGGTGAGCAGTTCTTC
NA TRBJ1-5 TRBV5-5 once CASSLTGTNNQPQHF TGTGCCAGCAGCTTAACAGGAACGAACAATCAGCCCCAGCATTTT
NA TRBJ1-3 TRBV5-4 few CASSSQGSNTIYF TGTGCCAGCAGCTCACAGGGTTCTAACACCATATATTTT
NA TRBJ2-5 TRBV5-8 NA CASTSSVNQETQYF TGTGCCAGCACGTCATCAGTTAACCAAGAGACCCAGTACTTC
NA TRBJ1-4 TRBV4-3 NA CASSQGGADEKLFF TGCGCCAGCAGCCAAGGAGGAGCGGATGAAAAACTGTTTTTT
NA TRBJ1-4 TRBV19 NA CASSIRRIQANEKLFF TGTGCCAGTAGTATAAGAAGGATTCAGGCTAATGAAAAACTGTTTTTT
NA TRBJ1-6 TRBV27 NA CASSLSGGFQQNLHF TGTGCCAGCAGTTTATCTGGGGGCTTCCAGCAGAACCTCCACTTT
NA TRBJ2-5 TRBV30 once CAWSQGQETQYF TGTGCCTGGAGCCAGGGACAAGAGACCCAGTACTTC
NA TRBJ1-2 TRBV5-5 NA CASSLFQVYGYTF TGTGCCAGCAGCTTGTTTCAGGTCTATGGCTACACCTTC
NA TRBJ2-3 TRBV11-2 NA CASSLVRKSTDTQYF TGTGCCAGCAGCTTGGTGAGAAAATCCACAGATACGCAGTATTTT
NA TRBJ2-5 TRBV9 NA CASSVGGWETQYF TGTGCCAGCAGCGTTGGGGGTTGGGAGACCCAGTACTTC
NA TRBJ2-5 TRBV2 NA CASSDRLARNQETQYF TGTGCCAGCAGTGATCGGCTAGCCCGGAATCAAGAGACCCAGTACTTC
TRBD1 TRBJ1-3 TRBV7-6 NA CASSLTGGQLSGNTIYF TGTGCCAGCAGCTTAACAGGGGGCCAACTATCTGGAAACACCATATATTTT
NA TRBJ1-1 TRBV11-1 NA CASSRNKDTEAFF TGTGCCAGCAGCCGTAACAAGGACACTGAAGCTTTCTTT
TRBD1 TRBJ1-2 TRBV5-4 NA CASSGGTGDSNYGYTF TGTGCCAGCAGCGGAGGGACAGGAGACTCCAACTATGGCTACACCTTC
NA TRBJ1-5 TRBV30 NA CAWSLNSNQPQHF TGTGCCTGGAGTTTGAATAGCAATCAGCCCCAGCATTTT
TRBD2 TRBJ2-1 TRBV19 NA CASSIIASGGLDEQFF TGTGCCAGTAGTATAATAGCTAGCGGGGGTTTAGATGAGCAGTTCTTC